This TCR beta chain appears in the sequencing data of a study of OX40 agonist ivuxolimab in advanced cancers. Concerning this clone itself: Its antigen remains unknown.

CDR1 and CDR2 from the germline V gene are SGHDN and FVKESK. The CDR3 extends over 16 amino acids. The V end lost 4 bases, the J end lost 5 bases, and 17 bases lay between the germline ends. The data were produced by immunoSEQ multiplex PCR, yet TCRdb's version contains in-frame clones alone and is incomplete. The sample records about 68,000 clones, 75% to 95% being singletons. Overall study findings and caveats: Expanded clones were, on average, more numerous in CD8+ T cells than in CD4+.

The origin of this receptor is an adult with an advanced solid tumor such as melanoma, head and neck, liver or kidney cancer. The sample was CD4+ or CD8+ T cells sorted from blood, taken in a trial of the OX40 agonist ivuxolimab. This chain joins TRBV14 and TRBJ1-4; D is perhaps TRBD1 (5 bases). In DNA form, the CDR3 reads TGTGCCAGCAGCCTTAGACCAGGACAACCCAATGAAAAACTGTTTTTT. Residues: CASSLRPGQPNEKLFF.